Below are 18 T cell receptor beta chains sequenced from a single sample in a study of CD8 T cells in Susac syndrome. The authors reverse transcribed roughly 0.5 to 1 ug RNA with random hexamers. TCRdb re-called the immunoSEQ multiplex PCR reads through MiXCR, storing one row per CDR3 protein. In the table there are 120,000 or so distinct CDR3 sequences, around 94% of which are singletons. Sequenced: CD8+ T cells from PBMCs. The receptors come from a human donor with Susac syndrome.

The CDR3 here is CASSGPGTTPRSNQPQHF. CDR3 DNA sequence: TGTGCCAGCAGTGGACCCGGGACAACCCCTCGGAGCAATCAGCCCCAGCATTTT. J is TRBJ1-5 and V is TRBV6-2 or TRBV6-3, with D perhaps TRBD1 (6 bases). The CDR3 runs to 18 residues. From germline, CDR1 is MNHEY and CDR2 SVGEGT. Trimming left V 5 bases short and J 1 base short, with 21 bases between.

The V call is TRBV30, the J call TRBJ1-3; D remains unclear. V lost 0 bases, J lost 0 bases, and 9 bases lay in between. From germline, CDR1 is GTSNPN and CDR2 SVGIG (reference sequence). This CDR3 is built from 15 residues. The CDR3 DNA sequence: TGTGCCTGGAGTGTACGCGGGGACTCTGGAAACACCATATATTTT. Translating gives CAWSVRGDSGNTIYF.

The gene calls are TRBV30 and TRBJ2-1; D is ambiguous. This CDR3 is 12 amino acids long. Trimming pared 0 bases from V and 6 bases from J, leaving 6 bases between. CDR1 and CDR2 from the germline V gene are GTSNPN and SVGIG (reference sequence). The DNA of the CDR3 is TGTGCCTGGAGTGTTACCAGCAATGAGCAGTTCTTC. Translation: CAWSVTSNEQFF.

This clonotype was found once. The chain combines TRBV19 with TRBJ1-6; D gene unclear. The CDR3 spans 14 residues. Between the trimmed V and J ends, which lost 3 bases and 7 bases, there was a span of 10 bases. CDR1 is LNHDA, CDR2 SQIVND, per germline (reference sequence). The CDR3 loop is CASSISADNSPLHF. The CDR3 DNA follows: TGTGCCAGTAGTATTTCGGCAGACAATTCACCCCTCCACTTT.

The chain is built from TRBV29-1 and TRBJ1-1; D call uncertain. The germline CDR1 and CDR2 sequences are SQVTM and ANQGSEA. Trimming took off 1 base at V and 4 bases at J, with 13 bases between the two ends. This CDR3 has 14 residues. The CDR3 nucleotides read TGCAGCGTTGAAGTGGTTGACGGTGGCACTGAAGCTTTCTTT. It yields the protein CSVEVVDGGTEAFF.

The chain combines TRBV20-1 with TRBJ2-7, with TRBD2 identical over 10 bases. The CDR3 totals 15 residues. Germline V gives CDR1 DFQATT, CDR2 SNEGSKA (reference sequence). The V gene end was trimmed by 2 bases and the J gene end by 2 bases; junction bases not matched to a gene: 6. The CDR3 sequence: CSARPRLAGPYEQYF. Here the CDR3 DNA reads TGCAGTGCTAGACCCCGACTAGCGGGTCCCTACGAGCAGTACTTC.

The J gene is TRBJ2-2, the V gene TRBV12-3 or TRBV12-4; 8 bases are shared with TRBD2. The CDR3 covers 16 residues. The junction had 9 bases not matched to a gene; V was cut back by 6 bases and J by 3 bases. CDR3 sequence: CASSRSGETHTGELFF. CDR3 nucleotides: TGTGCCAGCAGCCGTAGCGGGGAGACGCACACCGGGGAGCTGTTTTTT.

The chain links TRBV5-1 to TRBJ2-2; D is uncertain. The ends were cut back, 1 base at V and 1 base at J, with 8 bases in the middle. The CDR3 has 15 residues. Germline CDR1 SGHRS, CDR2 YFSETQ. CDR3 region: CASSLLAGNTGELFF. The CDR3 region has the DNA TGCGCCAGCAGCTTGTTAGCAGGGAACACCGGGGAGCTGTTTTTT.

CDR3 nucleotides: TGCGCCAGCAGCCCGGACAGAAGAAATCAGCCCCAGCATTTT. Translating it yields CASSPDRRNQPQHF. The chain couples TRBV4-3 to TRBJ1-5; possible D gene TRBD1, 6 bases. Deletions cut 4 bases from V and 4 bases from J, with 11 bases between. The CDR3 loop spans 14 amino acids. The germline gives CDR1 LGHNA, CDR2 YSLEER.

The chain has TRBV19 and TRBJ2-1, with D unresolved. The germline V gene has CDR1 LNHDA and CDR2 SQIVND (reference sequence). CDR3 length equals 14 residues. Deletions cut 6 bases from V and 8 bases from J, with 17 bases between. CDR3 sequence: CASSRTTKGDEQFF. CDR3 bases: TGTGCCAGTAGCCGGACCACCAAGGGCGATGAGCAGTTCTTC. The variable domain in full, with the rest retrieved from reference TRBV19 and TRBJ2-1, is DGGITQSPKYLFRKEGQNVTLSCEQNLNHDAMYWYRQDPGQGLRLIYYSQIVNDFQKGDIAEGYSVSREKKESFPLTVTSAQKNPTAFYLCASSRTTKGDEQFFGPGTRLTVL.

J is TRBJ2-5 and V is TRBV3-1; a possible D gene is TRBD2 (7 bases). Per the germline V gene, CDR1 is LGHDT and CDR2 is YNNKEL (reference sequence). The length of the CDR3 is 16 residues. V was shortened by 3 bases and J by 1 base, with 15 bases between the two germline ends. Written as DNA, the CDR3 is TGTGCCAGCAGCCAGGCCCACCGGGGGGCCCAAGAGACCCAGTACTTC. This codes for CASSQAHRGAQETQYF.

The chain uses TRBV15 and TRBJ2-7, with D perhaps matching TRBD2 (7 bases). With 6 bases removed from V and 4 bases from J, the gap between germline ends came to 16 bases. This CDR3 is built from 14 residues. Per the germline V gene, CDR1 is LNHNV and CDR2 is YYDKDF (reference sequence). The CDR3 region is CATSPDRRGYEQYF. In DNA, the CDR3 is TGTGCCACCAGTCCCGACAGGCGGGGGTACGAGCAGTACTTC.

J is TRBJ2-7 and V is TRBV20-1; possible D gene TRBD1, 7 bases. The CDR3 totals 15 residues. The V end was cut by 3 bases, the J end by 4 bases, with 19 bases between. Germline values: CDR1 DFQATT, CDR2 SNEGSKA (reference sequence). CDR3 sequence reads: CSARADRAEGYEQYF. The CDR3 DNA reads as TGCAGTGCTAGGGCCGACAGGGCGGAGGGTTACGAGCAGTACTTC.

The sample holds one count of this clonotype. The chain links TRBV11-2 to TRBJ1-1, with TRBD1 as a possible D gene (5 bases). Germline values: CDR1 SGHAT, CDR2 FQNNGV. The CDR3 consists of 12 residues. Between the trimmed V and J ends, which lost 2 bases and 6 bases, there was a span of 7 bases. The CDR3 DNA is TGTGCCAGCAGCTTAACGGGACCTGAAGCTTTCTTT. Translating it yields CASSLTGPEAFF.

Here the CDR3 DNA reads TGTGCCAGCAGCTTGGATCTGGGGGGGCCAACAGATACGCAGTATTTT. This sequence encodes CASSLDLGGPTDTQYF. The rearrangement uses TRBV5-4 and TRBJ2-3; a weak D match, TRBD2 (7 bases). V was shortened by 0 bases and J by 3 bases, with 14 bases between the two germline ends. Looked up from germline, CDR1 is SGHNT and CDR2 is YYREEE (reference sequence). The CDR3 has 16 residues.

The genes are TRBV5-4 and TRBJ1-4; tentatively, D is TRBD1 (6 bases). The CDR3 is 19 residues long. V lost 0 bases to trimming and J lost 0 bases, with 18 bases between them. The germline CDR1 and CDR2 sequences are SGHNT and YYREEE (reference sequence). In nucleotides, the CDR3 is TGTGCCAGCAGCTTGGGGCCAGGGGCCAGGAGAGCAACTAATGAAAAACTGTTTTTT. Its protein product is CASSLGPGARRATNEKLFF.

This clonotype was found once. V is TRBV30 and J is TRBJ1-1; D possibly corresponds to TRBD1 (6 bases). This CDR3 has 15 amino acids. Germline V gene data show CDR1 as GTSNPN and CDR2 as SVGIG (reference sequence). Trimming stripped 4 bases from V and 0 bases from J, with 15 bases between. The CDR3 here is CAWTNGQFLNTEAFF. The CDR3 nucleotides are TGTGCCTGGACTAACGGACAGTTTTTGAACACTGAAGCTTTCTTT. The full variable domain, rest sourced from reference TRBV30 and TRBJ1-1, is SQTIHQWPATLVQPVGSPLSLECTVEGTSNPNLYWYRQAAGRGLQLLFYSVGIGQISSEVPQNLSASRPQDRQFILSSKKLLLSDSGFYLCAWTNGQFLNTEAFFGQGTRLTVV.

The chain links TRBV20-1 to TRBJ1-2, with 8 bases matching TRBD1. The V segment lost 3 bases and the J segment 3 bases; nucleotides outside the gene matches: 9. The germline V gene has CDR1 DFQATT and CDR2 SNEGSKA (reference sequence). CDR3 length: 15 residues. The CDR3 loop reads CSASRPGQGHYGYTF. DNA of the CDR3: TGCAGTGCTAGCCGCCCTGGACAGGGCCACTATGGCTACACCTTC.